What follows is one T cell receptor (beta chain) and its context. This CDR3 contains 13 residues. The V end was cut by 3 bases, the J end by 5 bases, with 10 bases between. Germline CDR1 and CDR2: SEHNR and FQNEAQ (reference sequence). How the authors handled the data: Amplification from reference gene primers served as the basis for estimated nucleated cell counts. Clones were read by immunoSEQ multiplex PCR, and TCRdb kept only the in-frame ones, dropping some. V and J calls and clone size follow that table, whereas D and trimming were derived from the DNA. This table holds 310,000 or so clones, roughly 84% found once. This sample is drawn from a study of blood T cell repertoires in COVID-19. Study-level background: Sites across the United States, Italy and Spain contributed samples from acute and convalescent COVID-19. PBMCs, B-cell-depleted T cells, or T cells provided the cDNA or gDNA that made up the material.

The sample was peripheral blood. This receptor was identified in a man in his fifties with active or convalescent COVID-19. The chain recombines TRBV7-9 with TRBJ1-1; D possibly corresponds to TRBD1 (5 bases). CDR3 in amino acids: CASSFWGRTEAFF. Written as DNA, the CDR3 is TGTGCCAGCAGCTTTTGGGGGAGGACTGAAGCTTTCTTT.